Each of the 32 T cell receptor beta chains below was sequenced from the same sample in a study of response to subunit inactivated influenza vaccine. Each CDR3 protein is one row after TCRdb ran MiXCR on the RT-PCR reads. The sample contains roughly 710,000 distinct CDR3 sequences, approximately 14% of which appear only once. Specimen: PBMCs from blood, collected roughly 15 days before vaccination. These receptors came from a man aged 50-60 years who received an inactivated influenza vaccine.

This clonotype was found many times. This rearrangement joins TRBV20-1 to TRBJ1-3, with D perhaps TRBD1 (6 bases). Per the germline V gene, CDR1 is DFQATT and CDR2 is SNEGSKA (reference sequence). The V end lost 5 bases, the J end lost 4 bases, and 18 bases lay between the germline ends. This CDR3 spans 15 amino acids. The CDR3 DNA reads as TGCAGTGCTCGACGGGGGACACCGCTGGGAAACACCATATATTTT. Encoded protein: CSARRGTPLGNTIYF.

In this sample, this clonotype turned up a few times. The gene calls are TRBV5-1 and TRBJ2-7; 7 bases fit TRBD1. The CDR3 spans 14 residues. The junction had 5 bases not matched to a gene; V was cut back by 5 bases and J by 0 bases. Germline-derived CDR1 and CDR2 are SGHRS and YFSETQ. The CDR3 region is CASRDRLISYEQYF. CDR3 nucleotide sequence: TGCGCCAGCAGGGACAGGCTGATCTCCTACGAGCAGTACTTC.

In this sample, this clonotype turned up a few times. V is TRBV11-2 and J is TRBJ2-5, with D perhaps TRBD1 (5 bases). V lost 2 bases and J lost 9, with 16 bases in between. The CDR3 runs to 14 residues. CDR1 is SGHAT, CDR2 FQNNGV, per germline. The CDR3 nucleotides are TGTGCCAGCAGCTTAACCGTGCAGGGTCTGGCCCAGTACTTC. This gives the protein CASSLTVQGLAQYF.

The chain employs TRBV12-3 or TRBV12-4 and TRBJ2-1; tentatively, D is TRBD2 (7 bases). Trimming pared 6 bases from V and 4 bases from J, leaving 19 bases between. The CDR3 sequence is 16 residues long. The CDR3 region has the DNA TGTGCCAGCAGATTATCGGGCGGGGGCCTTTACAATGAGCAGTTCTTC. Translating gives CASRLSGGGLYNEQFF.

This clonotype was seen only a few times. CDR3 DNA: TGTGCCAGCAGTGACCGGGACAGGAACTACGAGCAGTACTTC. Amino acids: CASSDRDRNYEQYF. The V call is TRBV6-1, the J call TRBJ2-7, with TRBD1 identical over 8 bases. The CDR3 runs 14 residues. The V and J ends lost 3 bases and 3 bases, in that order; junction bases with no gene match: 4. Germline-derived CDR1 and CDR2 are MNHNS and SASEGT.

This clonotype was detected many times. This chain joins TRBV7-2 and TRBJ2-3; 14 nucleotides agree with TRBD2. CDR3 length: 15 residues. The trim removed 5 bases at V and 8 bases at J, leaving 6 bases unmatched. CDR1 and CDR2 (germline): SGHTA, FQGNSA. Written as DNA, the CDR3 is TGTGCCAGCAGCCTGGGACTAGCGGGAGTTAGTACGCAGTATTTT. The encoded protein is CASSLGLAGVSTQYF.

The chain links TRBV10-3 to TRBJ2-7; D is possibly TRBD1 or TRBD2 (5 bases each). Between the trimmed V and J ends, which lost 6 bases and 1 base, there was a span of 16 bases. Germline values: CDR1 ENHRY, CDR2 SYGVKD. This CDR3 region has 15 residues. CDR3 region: CAISPGAGGSYEQYF. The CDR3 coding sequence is TGTGCCATCAGCCCCGGGGCGGGCGGATCCTACGAGCAGTACTTC.

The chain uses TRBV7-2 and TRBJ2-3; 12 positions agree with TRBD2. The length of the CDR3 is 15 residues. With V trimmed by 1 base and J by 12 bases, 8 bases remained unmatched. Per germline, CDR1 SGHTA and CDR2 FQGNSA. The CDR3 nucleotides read TGTGCCAGCAGCTTAGATCCTAGCGGGAGGGCCTATCAGTATTTT. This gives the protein CASSLDPSGRAYQYF.

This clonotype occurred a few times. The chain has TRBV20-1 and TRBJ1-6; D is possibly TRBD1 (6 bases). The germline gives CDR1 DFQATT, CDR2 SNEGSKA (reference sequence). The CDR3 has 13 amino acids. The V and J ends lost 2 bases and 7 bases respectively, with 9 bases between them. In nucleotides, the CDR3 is TGCAGTGCTAGACAGGGGTTGAATTCACCCCTCCACTTT. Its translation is CSARQGLNSPLHF.

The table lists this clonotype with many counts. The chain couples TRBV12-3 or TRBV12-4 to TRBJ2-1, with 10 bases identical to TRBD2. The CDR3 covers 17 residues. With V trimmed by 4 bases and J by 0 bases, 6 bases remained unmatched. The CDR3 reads CASSSLAGGHSYNEQFF. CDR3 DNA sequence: TGTGCCAGCAGTTCATTAGCGGGGGGCCACTCCTACAATGAGCAGTTCTTC.

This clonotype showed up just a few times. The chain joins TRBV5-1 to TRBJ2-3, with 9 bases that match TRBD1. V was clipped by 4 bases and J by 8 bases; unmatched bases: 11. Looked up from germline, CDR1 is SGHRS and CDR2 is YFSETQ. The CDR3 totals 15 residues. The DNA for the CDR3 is TGCGCCAGCAGCGGAGGGGGACAGGGCCACAGTACGCAGTATTTT. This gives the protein CASSGGGQGHSTQYF.

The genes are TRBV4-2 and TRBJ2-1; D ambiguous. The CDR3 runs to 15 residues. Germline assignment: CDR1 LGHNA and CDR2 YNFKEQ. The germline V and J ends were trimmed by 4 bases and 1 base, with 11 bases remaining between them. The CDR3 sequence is CASSPQITSYNEQFF. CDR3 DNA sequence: TGTGCCAGCAGCCCGCAAATTACATCCTACAATGAGCAGTTCTTC.

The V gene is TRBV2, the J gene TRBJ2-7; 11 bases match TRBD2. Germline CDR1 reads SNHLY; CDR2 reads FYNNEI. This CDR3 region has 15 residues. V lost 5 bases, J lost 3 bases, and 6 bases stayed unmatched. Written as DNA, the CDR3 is TGTGCCAGCAGTATAGGGACTAGCGGTCTCTACGAGCAGTACTTC. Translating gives CASSIGTSGLYEQYF.

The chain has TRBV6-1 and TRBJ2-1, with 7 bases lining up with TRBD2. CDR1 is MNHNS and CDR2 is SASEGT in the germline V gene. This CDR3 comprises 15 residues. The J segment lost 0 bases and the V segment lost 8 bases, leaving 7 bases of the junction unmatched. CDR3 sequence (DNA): TGTGCCAGCGGAAGGCGGGGGAGCTCCTACAATGAGCAGTTCTTC. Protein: CASGRRGSSYNEQFF.

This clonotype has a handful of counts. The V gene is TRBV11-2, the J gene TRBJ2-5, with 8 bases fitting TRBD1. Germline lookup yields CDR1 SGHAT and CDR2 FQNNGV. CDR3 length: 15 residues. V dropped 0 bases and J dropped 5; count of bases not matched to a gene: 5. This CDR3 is CASSLDYRGAETQYF. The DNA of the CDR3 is TGTGCCAGCAGCTTAGACTACAGGGGGGCGGAGACCCAGTACTTC.

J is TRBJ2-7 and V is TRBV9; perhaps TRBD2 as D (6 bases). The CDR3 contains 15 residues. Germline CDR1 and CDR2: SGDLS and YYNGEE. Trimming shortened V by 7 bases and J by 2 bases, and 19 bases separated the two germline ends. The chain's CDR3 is CASAAGPPRAYEQYF. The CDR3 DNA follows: TGTGCCAGCGCGGCGGGACCGCCGCGAGCCTACGAGCAGTACTTC.

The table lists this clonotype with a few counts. The CDR3 loop is CASSRGGGSAYNEQFF. CDR3 nucleotide sequence: TGTGCCAGCAGTCGGGGCGGCGGGTCGGCCTACAATGAGCAGTTCTTC. This rearrangement joins TRBV12-3 or TRBV12-4 to TRBJ2-1; TRBD1 or TRBD2 may be the D gene (5 bases each). The CDR3 extends over 16 amino acids. V was shortened by 5 bases and J by 2 bases, with 16 bases between the two germline ends.

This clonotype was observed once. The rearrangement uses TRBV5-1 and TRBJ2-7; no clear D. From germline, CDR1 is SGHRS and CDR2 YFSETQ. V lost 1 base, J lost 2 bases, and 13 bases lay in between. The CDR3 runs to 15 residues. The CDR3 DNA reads TGCGCCAGCAGCTTGTCGGGTTGGCAGACCTACGAGCAGTACTTC. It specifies CASSLSGWQTYEQYF.

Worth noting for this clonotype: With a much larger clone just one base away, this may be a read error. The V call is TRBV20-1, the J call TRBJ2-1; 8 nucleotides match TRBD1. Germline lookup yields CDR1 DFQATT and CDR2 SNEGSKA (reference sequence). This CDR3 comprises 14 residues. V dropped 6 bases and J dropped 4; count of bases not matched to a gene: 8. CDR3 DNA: TGCAGTGCCAGACAGGGGTGGGGTTACAATGAGCAGTTCTTC. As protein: CSARQGWGYNEQFF.

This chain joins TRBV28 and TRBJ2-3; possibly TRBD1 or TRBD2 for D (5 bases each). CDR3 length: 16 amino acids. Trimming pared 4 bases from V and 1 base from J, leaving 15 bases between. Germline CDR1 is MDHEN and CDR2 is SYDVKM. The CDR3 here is CASSSQRTLGTDTQYF. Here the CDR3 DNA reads TGTGCCAGCAGTTCCCAGCGGACACTAGGCACAGATACGCAGTATTTT.

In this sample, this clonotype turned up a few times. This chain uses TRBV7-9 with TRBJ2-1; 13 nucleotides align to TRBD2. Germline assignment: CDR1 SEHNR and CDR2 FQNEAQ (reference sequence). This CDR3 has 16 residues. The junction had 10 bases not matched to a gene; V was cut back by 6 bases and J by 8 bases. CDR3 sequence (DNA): TGTGCCAGCAGTCTCACCGGGACTAGCGGGGTGGATGAGCAGTTCTTC. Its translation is CASSLTGTSGVDEQFF.

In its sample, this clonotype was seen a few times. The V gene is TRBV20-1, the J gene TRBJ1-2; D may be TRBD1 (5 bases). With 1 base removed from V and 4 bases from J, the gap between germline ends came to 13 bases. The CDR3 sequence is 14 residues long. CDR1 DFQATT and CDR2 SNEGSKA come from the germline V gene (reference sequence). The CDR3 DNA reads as TGCAGTGCTAGAGCGCCTTGGACACTCTATGGCTACACCTTC. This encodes CSARAPWTLYGYTF.

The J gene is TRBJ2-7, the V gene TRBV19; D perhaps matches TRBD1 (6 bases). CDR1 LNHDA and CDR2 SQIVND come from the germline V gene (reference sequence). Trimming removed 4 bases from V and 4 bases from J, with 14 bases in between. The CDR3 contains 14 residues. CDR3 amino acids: CASSTPDRKYEQYF. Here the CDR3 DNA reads TGTGCCAGTAGTACCCCAGACAGGAAATACGAGCAGTACTTC.

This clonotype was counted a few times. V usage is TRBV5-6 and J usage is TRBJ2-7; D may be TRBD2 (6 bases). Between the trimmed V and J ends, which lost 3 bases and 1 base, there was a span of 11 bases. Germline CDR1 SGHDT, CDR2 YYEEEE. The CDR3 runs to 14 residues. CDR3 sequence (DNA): TGTGCCAGCAGCTCCCCAGGGAGGTCCTACGAGCAGTACTTC. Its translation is CASSSPGRSYEQYF.

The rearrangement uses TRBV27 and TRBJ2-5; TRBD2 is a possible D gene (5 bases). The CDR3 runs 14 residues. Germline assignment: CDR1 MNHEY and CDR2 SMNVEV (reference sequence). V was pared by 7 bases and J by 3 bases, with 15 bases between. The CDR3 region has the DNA TGTGCCAGCAAAAGGAGGATGGGCAAAGAGACCCAGTACTTC. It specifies CASKRRMGKETQYF.

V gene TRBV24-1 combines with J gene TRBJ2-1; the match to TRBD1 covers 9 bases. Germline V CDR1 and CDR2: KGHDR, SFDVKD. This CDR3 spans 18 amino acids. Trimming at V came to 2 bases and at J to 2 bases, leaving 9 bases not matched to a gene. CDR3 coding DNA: TGTGCCACCAGTGATTCGGGACAGGGATACCGAACCTACAATGAGCAGTTCTTC. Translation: CATSDSGQGYRTYNEQFF.

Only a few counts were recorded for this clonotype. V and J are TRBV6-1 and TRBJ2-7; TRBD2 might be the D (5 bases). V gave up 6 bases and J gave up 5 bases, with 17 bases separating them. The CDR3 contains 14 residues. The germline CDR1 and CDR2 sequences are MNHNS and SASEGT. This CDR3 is CASSPRGVPDEQYF. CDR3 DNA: TGTGCCAGCAGCCCTCGGGGAGTTCCGGACGAGCAGTACTTC.

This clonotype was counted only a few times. CDR3 amino acids: CASSSTGDEAFF. CDR3 nucleotide sequence: TGTGCCAGCAGCTCTACAGGGGACGAAGCTTTCTTT. This chain uses TRBV7-9 with TRBJ1-1; the match to TRBD1 covers 7 bases. This CDR3 has 12 residues. Looked up from germline, CDR1 is SEHNR and CDR2 is FQNEAQ (reference sequence). J lost 8 bases, V lost 4 bases, and 4 bases had no gene match. Based on the CDR3 plus reference TRBV7-9 and TRBJ1-1, the full variable domain is DTGVSQNPRHKITKRGQNVTFRCDPISEHNRLYWYRQTLGQGPEFLTYFQNEAQLEKSRLLSDRFSAERPKGSFSTLEIQRTEQGDSAMYLCASSSTGDEAFFGQGTRLTVV.

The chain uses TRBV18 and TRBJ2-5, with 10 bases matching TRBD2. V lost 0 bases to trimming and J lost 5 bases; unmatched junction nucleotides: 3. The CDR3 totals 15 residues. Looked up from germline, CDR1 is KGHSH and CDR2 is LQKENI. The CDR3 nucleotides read TGTGCCAGCTCACCACCGGGACTAGCGTTGGAGACCCAGTACTTC. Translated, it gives CASSPPGLALETQYF.

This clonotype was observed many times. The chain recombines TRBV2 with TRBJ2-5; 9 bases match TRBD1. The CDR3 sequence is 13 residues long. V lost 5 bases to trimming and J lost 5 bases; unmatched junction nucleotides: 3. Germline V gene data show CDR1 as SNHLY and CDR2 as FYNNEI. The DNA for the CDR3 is TGTGCCAGCAGTAGACAGGGGGTGGAGACCCAGTACTTC. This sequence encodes CASSRQGVETQYF.

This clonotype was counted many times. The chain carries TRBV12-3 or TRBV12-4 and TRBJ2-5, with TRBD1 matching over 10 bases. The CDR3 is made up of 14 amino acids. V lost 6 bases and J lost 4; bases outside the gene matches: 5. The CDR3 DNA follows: TGTGCCAGCAGAGAGACAGGGGGCCCAGAGACCCAGTACTTC. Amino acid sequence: CASRETGGPETQYF.

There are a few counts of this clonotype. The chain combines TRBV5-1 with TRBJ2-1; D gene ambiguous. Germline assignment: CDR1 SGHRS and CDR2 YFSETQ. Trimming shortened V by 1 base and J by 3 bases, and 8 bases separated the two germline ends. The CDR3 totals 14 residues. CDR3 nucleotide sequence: TGCGCCAGCAGCTTGCGCCAAAGCTACAATGAGCAGTTCTTC. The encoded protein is CASSLRQSYNEQFF. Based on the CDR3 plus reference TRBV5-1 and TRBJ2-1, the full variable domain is KAGVTQTPRYLIKTRGQQVTLSCSPISGHRSVSWYQQTPGQGLQFLFEYFSETQRNKGNFPGRFSGRQFSNSRSEMNVSTLELGDSALYLCASSLRQSYNEQFFGPGTRLTVL.